The 10 T cell receptor beta chains in this list originate from one sample, sequenced in a study of a mutant IDH1 vaccine in newly diagnosed glioma. TCRdb keeps only in-frame clones here, not all; method: immunoSEQ multiplex PCR. The sample contains around 50,000 clones, 86% of which appear only once. Time point given: baseline, week 1 (first vaccination visit). Described treatment: pre-vaccination baseline after standard-of-care therapy. The source material was PBMCs, sampled from a glioma patient treated with radiotherapy, temozolomide or both. The receptors stem from a man aged 35-49 years with glioma.

The chain couples TRBV9 to TRBJ1-4; 11 nucleotides match TRBD1. V gave up 1 base and J gave up 3 bases; unmatched junction bases: 11. CDR3 length: 19 residues. From germline, CDR1 is SGDLS and CDR2 YYNGEE. The CDR3 DNA sequence: TGTGCCAGCAGCGTAACCACCGGGACAGGGGGTGCGGCTAATGAAAAACTGTTTTTT. Amino acid sequence: CASSVTTGTGGAANEKLFF.

This sequence joins TRBV7-9 and TRBJ2-1; maybe TRBD1 (5 bases). The V gene's germline CDR1 is SEHNR and CDR2 FQNEAQ (reference sequence). The CDR3 is 14 amino acids. With 0 bases removed from V and 15 bases from J, the gap between germline ends came to 18 bases. CDR3 in DNA: TGTGCCAGCAGCTTAGCCGGGTGGCAGGGTGGAATGTTCTTC. The encoded protein is CASSLAGWQGGMFF.

Details on this clone: The sample has other DNA sequences that encode this CDR3 too. The chain combines TRBV6-1 with TRBJ2-7; D remains ambiguous. The CDR3 length is 14 residues. Deletions cut 1 base from V and 3 bases from J, with 10 bases between. The V gene's germline CDR1 is MNHNS and CDR2 SASEGT. CDR3 protein: CASSEGGRIYEQYF. The CDR3 region has the DNA TGTGCCAGCAGTGAAGGGGGTCGGATCTACGAGCAGTACTTC.

The chain carries TRBV6-6 and TRBJ1-2; D is unresolved. V lost 0 bases to trimming and J lost 10 bases, with 9 bases between them. Per germline, CDR1 MNHNY and CDR2 SVGAGI (reference sequence). CDR3 length equals 12 residues. The CDR3, as DNA: TGTGCCAGCAGTTACTCGGTAGCAGACTACACCTTC. As protein: CASSYSVADYTF.

The genes are TRBV7-9 and TRBJ1-2; no clear D gene. The CDR3 is 15 amino acids. Germline lookup yields CDR1 SEHNR and CDR2 FQNEAQ (reference sequence). The V gene lost 0 bases and the J gene lost 0 bases, with 8 bases spanning the gap. The CDR3 nucleotides read TGTGCCAGCAGCTTAGCAGTACTATCTAACTATGGCTACACCTTC. Translating gives CASSLAVLSNYGYTF. Drawing the rest from reference TRBV7-9 and TRBJ1-2, the complete variable domain is DTGVSQNPRHKITKRGQNVTFRCDPISEHNRLYWYRQTLGQGPEFLTYFQNEAQLEKSRLLSDRFSAERPKGSFSTLEIQRTEQGDSAMYLCASSLAVLSNYGYTFGSGTRLTVV.

The genes are TRBV4-1 and TRBJ1-5, with D uncertain. Germline V gene sequence: CDR1 MGHRA, CDR2 YSYEKL. V dropped 0 bases and J dropped 9 bases, with 15 bases sitting between them. CDR3 length: 15 amino acids. The CDR3 nucleotides read TGCGCCAGCAGCCAAGAGTCCACAGCCCGGGGGCCCCAGCATTTT. It codes for CASSQESTARGPQHF.

In its sample, this clone was seen once. The V and J genes are TRBV5-1 and TRBJ1-1; weak D call: TRBD1 (5 bases). The V gene's germline CDR1 is SGHRS and CDR2 YFSETQ. The V end lost 0 bases, the J end lost 3 bases, and 9 bases lay between the germline ends. The CDR3 loop spans 14 amino acids. The CDR3 DNA follows: TGCGCCAGCAGCTTGGGGGGCGCGGACACTGAAGCTTTCTTT. Protein: CASSLGGADTEAFF.

This sequence joins TRBV27 and TRBJ1-1; D is ambiguous. Germline lookup yields CDR1 MNHEY and CDR2 SMNVEV (reference sequence). There are 13 residues in the CDR3. V was shortened by 2 bases and J by 1 base, with 5 bases between the two germline ends. The CDR3 region has the DNA TGTGCCAGCAGTTTAAAAGGGAACACTGAAGCTTTCTTT. It translates to CASSLKGNTEAFF.

The chain employs TRBV27 and TRBJ2-5; TRBD1 agrees at 8 bases. Germline V gene sequence: CDR1 MNHEY, CDR2 SMNVEV (reference sequence). The CDR3 has 15 residues. Germline trimming cut 0 bases from V and 4 bases from J; bases unmatched to any gene: 4. CDR3 sequence (DNA): TGTGCCAGCAGTTTATCCAGGGGGCTTCGAGAGACCCAGTACTTC. It is translated as CASSLSRGLRETQYF.

The V call is TRBV19, the J call TRBJ2-7; weak D call: TRBD2 (5 bases). The CDR3 runs 13 residues. Germline V CDR1 and CDR2: LNHDA, SQIVND (reference sequence). Deletions cut 6 bases from V and 4 bases from J, with 13 bases between. CDR3 amino acids: CASSILTGYEQYF. CDR3 DNA: TGTGCCAGTAGCATCCTGACGGGATACGAGCAGTACTTC.